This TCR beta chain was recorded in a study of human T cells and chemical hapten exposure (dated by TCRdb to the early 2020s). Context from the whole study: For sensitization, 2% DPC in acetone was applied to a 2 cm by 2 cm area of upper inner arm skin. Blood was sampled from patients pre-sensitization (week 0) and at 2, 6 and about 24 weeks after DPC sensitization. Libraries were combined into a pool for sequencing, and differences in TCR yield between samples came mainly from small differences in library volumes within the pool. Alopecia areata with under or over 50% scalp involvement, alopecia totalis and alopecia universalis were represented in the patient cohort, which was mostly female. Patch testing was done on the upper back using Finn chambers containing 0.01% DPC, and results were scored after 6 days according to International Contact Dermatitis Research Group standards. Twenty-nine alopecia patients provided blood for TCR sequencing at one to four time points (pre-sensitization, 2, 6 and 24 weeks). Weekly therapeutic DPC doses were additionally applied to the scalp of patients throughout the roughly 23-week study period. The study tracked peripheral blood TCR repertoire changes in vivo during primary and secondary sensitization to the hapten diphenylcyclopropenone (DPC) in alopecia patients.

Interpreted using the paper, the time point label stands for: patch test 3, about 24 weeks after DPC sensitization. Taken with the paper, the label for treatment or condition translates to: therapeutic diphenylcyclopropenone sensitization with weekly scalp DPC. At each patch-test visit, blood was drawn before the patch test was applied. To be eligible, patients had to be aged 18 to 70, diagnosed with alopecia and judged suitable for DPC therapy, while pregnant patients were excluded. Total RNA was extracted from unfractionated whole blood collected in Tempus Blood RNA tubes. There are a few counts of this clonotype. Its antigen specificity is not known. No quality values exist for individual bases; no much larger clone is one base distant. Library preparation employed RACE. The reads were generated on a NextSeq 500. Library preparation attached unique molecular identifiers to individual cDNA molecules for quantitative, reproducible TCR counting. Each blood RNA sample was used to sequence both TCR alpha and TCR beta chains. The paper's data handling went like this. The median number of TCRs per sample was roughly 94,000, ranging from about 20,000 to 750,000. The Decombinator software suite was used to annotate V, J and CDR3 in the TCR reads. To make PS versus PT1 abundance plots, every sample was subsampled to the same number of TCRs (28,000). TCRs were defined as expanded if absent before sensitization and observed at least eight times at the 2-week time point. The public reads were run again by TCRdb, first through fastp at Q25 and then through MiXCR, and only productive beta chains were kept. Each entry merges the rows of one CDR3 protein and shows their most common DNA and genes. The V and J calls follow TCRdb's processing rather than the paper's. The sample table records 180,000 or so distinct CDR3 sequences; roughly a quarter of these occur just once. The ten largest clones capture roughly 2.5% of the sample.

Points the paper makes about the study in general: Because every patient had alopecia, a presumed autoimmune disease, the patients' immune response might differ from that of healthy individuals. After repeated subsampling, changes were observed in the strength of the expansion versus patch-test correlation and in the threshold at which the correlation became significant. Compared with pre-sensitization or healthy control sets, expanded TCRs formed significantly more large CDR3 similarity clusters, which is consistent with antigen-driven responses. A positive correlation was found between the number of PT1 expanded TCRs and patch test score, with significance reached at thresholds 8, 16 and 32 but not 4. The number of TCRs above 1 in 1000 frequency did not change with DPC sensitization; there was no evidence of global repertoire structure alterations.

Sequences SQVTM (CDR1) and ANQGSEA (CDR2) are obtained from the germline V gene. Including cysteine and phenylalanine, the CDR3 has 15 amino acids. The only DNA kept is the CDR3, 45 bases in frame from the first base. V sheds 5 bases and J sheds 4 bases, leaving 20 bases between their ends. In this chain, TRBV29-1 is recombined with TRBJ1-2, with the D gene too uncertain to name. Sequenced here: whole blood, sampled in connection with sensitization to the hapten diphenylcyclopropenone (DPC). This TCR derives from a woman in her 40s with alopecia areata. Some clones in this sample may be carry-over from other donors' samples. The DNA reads TGCAGCGTTAATGGGTATTCCGGCCTTGGCTATGGCTACACCTTC. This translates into CSVNGYSGLGYGYTF.